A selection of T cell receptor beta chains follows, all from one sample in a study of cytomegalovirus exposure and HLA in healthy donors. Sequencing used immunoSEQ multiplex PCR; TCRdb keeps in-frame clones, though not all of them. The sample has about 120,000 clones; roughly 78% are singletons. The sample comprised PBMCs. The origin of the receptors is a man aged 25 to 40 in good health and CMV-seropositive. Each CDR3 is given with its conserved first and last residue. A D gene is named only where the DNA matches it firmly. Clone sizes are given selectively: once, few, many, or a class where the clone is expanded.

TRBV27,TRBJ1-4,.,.,TGTGCCAGCAGTTCTCTACCGGGGGAAGAGGTGGAAAAACTGTTTTTT,CASSSLPGEEVEKLFF
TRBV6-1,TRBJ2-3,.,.,TGTGCCAGCAGTGGGGAGTGGGTTGACGGAGATACGCAGTATTTT,CASSGEWVDGDTQYF
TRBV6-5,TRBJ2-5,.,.,TGTGCCAGCAGTCAACAAGAGACCCAGTACTTC,CASSQQETQYF
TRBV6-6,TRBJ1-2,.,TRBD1,TGTGCCAGCAGAACAGGGGAAGACTATGGCTACACCTTC,CASRTGEDYGYTF
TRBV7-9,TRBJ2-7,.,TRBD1,TGTGCCAGCAGTCCCCAGACAGGGACGGCCTACGAGCAGTACTTC,CASSPQTGTAYEQYF
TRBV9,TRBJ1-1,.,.,TGTGCCAGCAGCCAAACTATGAACACTGAAGCTTTCTTT,CASSQTMNTEAFF
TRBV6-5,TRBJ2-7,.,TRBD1,TGTGCCAGCAGTTACTTGGGACAGGGGGCCTACGAGCAGTACTTC,CASSYLGQGAYEQYF
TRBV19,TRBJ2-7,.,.,TGTGCCAGCTCTGACAAGCCCTACGAGCAGTACTTC,CASSDKPYEQYF
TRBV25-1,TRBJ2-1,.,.,TGTGCCAGCAGTGAAAACTGGCCTAGAAGTGTAGAGCAGTTCTTC,CASSENWPRSVEQFF
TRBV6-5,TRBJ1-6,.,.,TGTGCCAGCAGTTACGTGGCAGAGCGCAATTCACCCCTCCACTTT,CASSYVAERNSPLHF
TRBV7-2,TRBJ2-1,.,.,TGTGCCAGCAGCTTAGGCAGTTACAATGAGCAGTTCTTC,CASSLGSYNEQFF
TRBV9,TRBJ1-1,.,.,TGTGCCAGCAGCGTATTCAGGGGCGGGGGCACTGAAGCTTTCTTT,CASSVFRGGGTEAFF
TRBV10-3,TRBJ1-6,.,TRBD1,TGTGCCATCAGAGAGACAGGGGGCTCCTATAATTCACCCCTCCACTTT,CAIRETGGSYNSPLHF
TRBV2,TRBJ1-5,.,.,TGTGCCAGCAGTGAATTCGCGGAAATCAATCAGCCCCAGCATTTT,CASSEFAEINQPQHF
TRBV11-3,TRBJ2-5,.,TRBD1,TGTGCCAGCAGCACAGGGGGCTTGGAGACCCAGTACTTC,CASSTGGLETQYF
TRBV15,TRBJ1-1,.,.,TGTGCCACCAGCAGAGATGCGGGGGTTGGGGACACTGAAGCTTTCTTT,CATSRDAGVGDTEAFF
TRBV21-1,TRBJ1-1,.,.,TGTGCCAGCAGCAAAGTAACCGGGACATGTGAAGCTTTCTTT,CASSKVTGTCEAFF
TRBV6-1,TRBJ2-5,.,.,TGTGCCAGCAGTGAGTCCCCCATCCCCCAAGAGACCCAGTACTTC,CASSESPIPQETQYF
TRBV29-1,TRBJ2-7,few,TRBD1,TGCAGCGTTGAAGTAACCGGGACAGGGATCTACGAGCAGTACTTC,CSVEVTGTGIYEQYF
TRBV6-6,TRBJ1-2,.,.,TGTGCCAGCAGTTATGGGGAGGGGGGGTATGGCTACACCTTC,CASSYGEGGYGYTF
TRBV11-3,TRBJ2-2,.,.,TGTGCCAGCAGCCCAAAAGCTACCGGGGAGCTGTTTTTT,CASSPKATGELFF
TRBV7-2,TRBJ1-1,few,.,TGTGCCAGCAGCCCGTACATGAACACTGAAGCTTTCTTT,CASSPYMNTEAFF
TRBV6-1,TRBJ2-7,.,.,TGTGCCAGCAGTGAACCGGGACTCTCCTACGAGCAGTACTTC,CASSEPGLSYEQYF
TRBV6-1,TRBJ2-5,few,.,TGTGCCAGCAGAGAATTCGATCAGGGACAAGAGACCCAGTACTTC,CASREFDQGQETQYF
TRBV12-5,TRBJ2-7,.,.,TGTGCTAGTGGTTTGGGCGGGGTCTACGAGCAGTACTTC,CASGLGGVYEQYF
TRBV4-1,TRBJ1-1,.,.,TGCGCCAGCAGCCAAGTGAACAGGTGGACTGAAGCTTTCTTT,CASSQVNRWTEAFF
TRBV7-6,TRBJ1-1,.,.,TGTGCCAGCAGTCTAATCGGCGAAGGGGATCTTGCTGAAGCTTTCTTT,CASSLIGEGDLAEAFF